Listed here are 16 T cell receptor beta chains from one sample, sequenced in a study of Graves' ophthalmopathy and Graves' hyperthyroidism. RNA transcripts provided the template for amplifying TCR beta CDR3 regions. First-round RT-PCR with HTBI primers preceded a second-round multiplex PCR. Each CDR3 protein is one row after TCRdb ran MiXCR on the multiplex PCR reads. The repertoire holds over 500,000 distinct CDR3 sequences, with about a fifth as singletons. Sequenced input: peripheral blood. The receptors here all came from a young woman with stable Graves' hyperthyroidism. Some clones in this sample may be carry-over from other donors' samples.

The table lists this clonotype with many counts. The limits of the CDR3 on the DNA are not certain, so only TCRdb's listed CDR3 is given. The chain has TRBV19 and TRBJ2-4; the table's D call, TRBD2, was not checked against the DNA. The CDR3 is 15 residues long, counting both termini. CDR1 and CDR2 (germline): LNHDA, SQIVND (reference sequence). The CDR3 loop reads CASTSGAKAKNIQYF.

Many counts were recorded for this clonotype. The chain uses TRBV5-5 and TRBJ2-7; D unresolved. The V end lost 0 bases, the J end lost 0 bases, and 7 bases lay between the germline ends. CDR1 is SGHKS, CDR2 YYEKEE, per germline (reference sequence). The CDR3 is made up of 14 amino acids. This chain's CDR3 is CASSLELNSYEQYF. The CDR3 DNA follows: TGTGCCAGCAGCTTGGAGCTCAACTCCTACGAGCAGTACTTC. The whole variable domain, remainder taken from reference TRBV5-5 and TRBJ2-7, is DAGVTQSPTHLIKTRGQQVTLRCSPISGHKSVSWYQQVLGQGPQFIFQYYEKEERGRGNFPDRFSARQFPNYSSELNVNALLLGDSALYLCASSLELNSYEQYFGPGTRLTVT.

This clonotype was seen at least ten times. V is TRBV5-4 and J is TRBJ1-6; no firm D call. This CDR3 region has 16 residues. In germline, CDR1 is SGHNT, CDR2 YYREEE (reference sequence). Trimming removed 1 base from V and 1 base from J, with 9 bases in between. The CDR3 sequence is CASSLFPRSYNSPLHF. CDR3 nucleotide sequence: TGTGCCAGCAGCTTGTTTCCGAGGTCCTATAATTCACCCCTCCACTTT.

V gene TRBV3-1 combines with J gene TRBJ2-2, with 9 bases that match TRBD2. Trimming cost V 4 bases and J 7 bases; bases outside gene matches: 13. Germline CDR1 LGHDT, CDR2 YNNKEL (reference sequence). The CDR3 length is 17 residues. The CDR3 region has the DNA TGTGCCAGCAGCCCGGCTGGAGAGCGGGGGGCTATCGGGGAGCTGTTTTTT. Translated, it gives CASSPAGERGAIGELFF.

The genes are TRBV19 and TRBJ1-2; 8 positions agree with TRBD1. In germline, CDR1 is LNHDA, CDR2 SQIVND (reference sequence). This CDR3 has 14 amino acids. V dropped 10 bases and J dropped 3; count of bases not matched to a gene: 10. Here the CDR3 DNA reads TGTGCCACTCGAGGACAGGGAAGAGACTATGGCTACACCTTC. Translated, it gives CATRGQGRDYGYTF.

This chain links TRBV18 with TRBJ2-7, with TRBD1 as a possible D gene (6 bases). The CDR3 consists of 14 residues. V lost 6 bases, J lost 6 bases, and 18 bases lay in between. CDR1 and CDR2 from the germline V gene are KGHSH and LQKENI. The CDR3 protein is CASSPRGALVEQYF. Here the CDR3 DNA reads TGTGCCAGCTCCCCCAGGGGCGCTTTGGTCGAGCAGTACTTC.

V gene TRBV7-6 combines with J gene TRBJ1-3; 8 nucleotides align to TRBD1. V lost 1 base to trimming and J lost 2 bases; unmatched junction nucleotides: 4. Germline V lookup: CDR1 SGHVS, CDR2 FNYEAQ. This CDR3 is built from 16 residues. The CDR3: CASSLGDRLAGNTIYF. CDR3 nucleotides: TGTGCCAGCAGCTTAGGGGACAGGCTCGCTGGAAACACCATATATTTT.

This clonotype was found many times. The rearrangement joins TRBV6-5 to TRBJ1-5, with D uncertain. CDR1 MNHEY and CDR2 SVGAGI come from the germline V gene. The CDR3 spans 14 residues. V was trimmed by 2 bases and J by 3 bases, leaving 8 bases between them. Written as DNA, the CDR3 is TGTGCCAGCAGTTACCGGGGTGACAATCAGCCCCAGCATTTT. It specifies CASSYRGDNQPQHF.

The sample holds many counts of this clonotype. The chain is built from TRBV12-3 or TRBV12-4 and TRBJ1-2; D perhaps matches TRBD1 (5 bases). CDR3 size: 14 residues. With 2 bases removed from V and 4 bases from J, the gap between germline ends came to 11 bases. The CDR3 DNA reads as TGTGCCAGCAGTTTACAACAGGAGATCTATGGCTACACCTTC. Amino acids: CASSLQQEIYGYTF.

The V and J genes are TRBV6-1 and TRBJ2-3; D is ambiguous. The CDR3 is 13 residues long. V dropped 6 bases and J dropped 3 bases, with 10 bases sitting between them. CDR1 and CDR2 from the germline V gene are MNHNS and SASEGT. The CDR3 DNA reads as TGTGCCAGCAGACGTGCGGCGACAGATACGCAGTATTTT. This translates into CASRRAATDTQYF.

This clonotype turned up a few times. V is TRBV6-1 and J is TRBJ2-5, with D unclear. The V gene lost 5 bases and the J gene lost 7 bases, with 17 bases spanning the gap. The CDR3 runs 14 residues. Germline-derived CDR1 and CDR2 are MNHNS and SASEGT. The CDR3 loop reads CASSPTTLRGTQYF. CDR3 nucleotide sequence: TGTGCCAGCAGTCCTACGACCCTCCGCGGGACCCAGTACTTC.

This clonotype was observed once. This chain uses TRBV20-1 with TRBJ1-3, with TRBD1 identical over 9 bases. V trimming: 2 bases; J trimming: 6 bases; junction bases outside the gene matches: 8. This CDR3 is built from 15 residues. Germline V gives CDR1 DFQATT, CDR2 SNEGSKA (reference sequence). The CDR3 bases are TGCAGTGCTAGATTTATGACAGGGGGTGAAAACACCATATATTTT. Protein product: CSARFMTGGENTIYF.

In its sample, this clonotype was seen many times. The V gene is TRBV7-9, the J gene TRBJ2-7; D could derive from TRBD1 or TRBD2 (5 bases each). V lost 2 bases to trimming and J lost 6 bases, with 14 bases between them. CDR3 length equals 14 residues. Germline V gene sequence: CDR1 SEHNR, CDR2 FQNEAQ (reference sequence). This CDR3 reads CASSLSGDGSEQYF. The CDR3 DNA reads as TGTGCCAGCAGCTTATCCGGGGACGGAAGCGAGCAGTACTTC.

Ten or more counts support this clonotype. This chain links TRBV6-2 or TRBV6-3 with TRBJ1-1; D uncertain. The germline gives CDR1 MNHEY, CDR2 SVGEGT. V was pared by 6 bases and J by 2 bases, with 13 bases between. CDR3 length equals 14 residues. The CDR3, as DNA: TGTGCCAGCAGCCCCGGGCGAAGCAACACTGAAGCTTTCTTT. Residues: CASSPGRSNTEAFF.

This clonotype was observed at least ten times. J is TRBJ2-5 and V is TRBV28; the D is unclear. The CDR3 extends over 12 amino acids. Germline assignment: CDR1 MDHEN and CDR2 SYDVKM. The germline V and J ends were trimmed by 3 bases and 3 bases, with 5 bases remaining between them. This CDR3 is CASSFPEETQYF. The CDR3 DNA reads as TGTGCCAGCAGTTTCCCCGAAGAGACCCAGTACTTC.

This clonotype has ten or more counts. The chain joins TRBV6-1 to TRBJ1-5; 9 nucleotides match TRBD1. Germline V gene sequence: CDR1 MNHNS, CDR2 SASEGT. CDR3 length equals 14 residues. The junction had 4 bases not matched to a gene; V was cut back by 4 bases and J by 6 bases. CDR3 protein: CASSGDRDGQPQHF. CDR3 DNA: TGTGCCAGCAGTGGGGACAGGGATGGTCAGCCCCAGCATTTT.